The T cell receptor beta chain described here comes from a study of cytomegalovirus exposure and HLA in healthy donors (dated by TCRdb to the late 2010s). With regard to the full study: In an earlier analysis of 587 of the donors, about 260 Gb of sequence data and approximately 100 million unique TCR beta sequences from roughly 200 million T cells were reported. Roughly 290 gigabases of sequencing data and around 85 million unique TCR sequences made up an early release that covered under 750 HLA-typed donors. A later genetic analysis took genome-wide SNP genotypes for 398 of the 666 donors and used that subset as a discovery cohort. High-throughput TCR immunosequencing, statistical association of individual TCRs with disease status, and machine learning were combined to predict cytomegalovirus infection status. Along with the roughly 670-subject first cohort, a separate validation cohort of around 120 different subjects was used. Across under 500 genotyped donors of the cohort, an average of approximately 200,000 unique TCR beta nucleotide sequences per donor were sequenced, and approximately 19% of those sequences were non-productive. The study was designed to test whether signatures of past pathogen exposure could be identified by cataloging public T cell receptors. Donor age, sex, ethnicity and CMV serostatus were compiled together with the repertoire data. To decide whether each TCR beta V gene segment behaved as functional or pseudogenic, an earlier analysis of fewer than 750 of the donors relied on high-throughput TCR beta sequencing. Every repertoire in the discovery cohort had been generated on one and the same sequencing platform. The study profiled the T cell repertoires of about 640 subjects by immunosequencing and related them to cytomegalovirus serostatus. Because of strong linkage in the cohort, four to six DR-DQ haplotypes were treated as single units for association and clustering. HLA typing included class I and class II loci at four-digit resolution. The number of donors typed differed by locus, with roughly 620-630 for A, B, C, DRB1 and DQB1, around 560 for DQA1, nearly 610 for DPA1, and about 450 for DPB1. A later analysis re-examined previously published TCR beta repertoires from more than 650 donors and added high-resolution HLA genotyping to investigate patterns of TCR occurrence. Among the approximately 400 genotyped donors, 81% belonged to the genetic ancestry cluster associated with self-reported Caucasian donors. The later analysis used no new phenotypic data to find candidate immune exposures, relying instead on TCR beta sequences and their occurrence across donors.

Library construction relied on the immunoSEQ multiplex PCR assay. A mixture of 60 forward primers for TCR Vbeta segments and 13 reverse primers for TCR Jbeta segments was used in the multiplex PCR. Amplification of the CDR3 region of rearranged TCR beta genes was performed with a multiplex PCR assay on genomic DNA. The amplified TCR beta libraries were sequenced on the Illumina HiSeq System as 87-base-pair reads. Per the original workflow: A later analysis counted tens of millions of unique TCR beta chains across the 550 to 750 repertoires, and some 12 million of these chains were shared by at least two donors. Raw reads were error-corrected and collapsed into unique sequences by a nearest-neighbor algorithm in which closely related sequences were merged to remove PCR and sequencing errors. V, D and J gene segments were assigned by aligning CDR3 sequences to IMGT reference sequences. For a sequence to be retained, a match of at least six nucleotides was required to both a V gene segment and a J gene segment. A rearrangement counted as productive if the CDR3 had no stop codons and remained in frame with V and J, and every other rearrangement counted as non-productive. Following IMGT convention, CDR3 was defined as the stretch from the second conserved V-encoded cysteine to the conserved J-encoded phenylalanine. The earlier analysis of about 500 of the donors excluded sequences that lacked an unambiguous match to a single V gene segment. In an earlier analysis of 450 to 750 of the donors, a V segment was called functional when productive rearrangements were above 56.7%, and segregating when the standard deviation between donors exceeded 5%. A statistical classification framework was built to diagnose cytomegalovirus status from the catalog of TCR beta chain sequences. In a later analysis, TCR nucleotide sequences were compared against IMGT/GENE-DB human TR gene sequences so that V and J genes could be assigned. Using the TCRdist pipeline, a later analysis assigned CDR3 sequences along with most-parsimonious VDJ recombination scenarios. In a later analysis, each TCR beta chain was defined by its CDR3 amino acid sequence together with its V-gene family, and reads without a unique V-gene family were excluded. In a later analysis, approximately 590 highly shared, low-generation-probability nucleotide sequences were removed to address suspected cross-contamination and a sequencing artifact. A later analysis calculated a clonal expansion index for each public chain from normalized within-repertoire ranks of inferred template counts. Generation probabilities in a later analysis came from a VDJ recombination model fitted to out-of-frame rearrangements, and those results were checked against IGoR. In a later analysis, hypergeometric tests were used to score TCR-TCR, TCR-HLA and TCR-CMV co-occurrence, with a repertoire-size bias correction applied to TCR pairs. False discovery rates were estimated in a later analysis by permuting HLA or CMV assignments 20 times. A later analysis grouped co-occurring TCRs with DBSCAN, adding TCRdist sequence similarity when clustering within HLA-allele-positive subsets. Repertoires with fewer than 30,000 or more than 120,000 public chains were left out of co-occurrence clustering, as were a handful of repertoires with anomalous nucleotide sharing. TCRdb retrieved this table from immuneACCESS and kept in-frame rearrangements only. Not all clones are present; in checked studies, unresolved V genes account for under half, and no reason is known for the remainder. The D gene and trimming were derived from the DNA, and the V and J assignments and clone size from that table. This sample's records show some 55,000 clones. The top ten hold around 12% of the sample.

Study-wide conclusions, independent of this receptor: In a later analysis, more than 15,000 TCR beta sequences were associated with specific HLA alleles at a false discovery rate of 0.05. Some IMGT-functional V segments, including TRBV6-2 and TRBV6-3, could not be distinguished by the 87-base-pair reads and were therefore excluded. A later analysis found that most CMV-associated TCR beta chains appeared HLA-restricted, with HLA associations seemingly driven largely by CMV exposure. Seventeen rarely observed V segments, including chromosome 9 orphons, were excluded from the earlier analysis of about 500 of the donors because counts were too low. The only immune exposure information available for the cohort was CMV serostatus. In a later genetic analysis, a missense DCLRE1C variant was associated with V-gene and J-gene trimming of TCR beta chains, and the association was replicated in an independent cohort. In vitro tests confirmed that a few of the cytomegalovirus-associated TCR beta chains recognize cytomegalovirus antigens. It was suggested by the authors that the approach could potentially be generalized to other disease states and immunological phenotypes. A total of 150 or so TCR beta chains were listed by the study as associated with cytomegalovirus. Across donors, most TCR sequences were observed very rarely, whereas some public TCRs were present in many individuals. In a later analysis, HLA-associated TCR beta chains showed more clonal expansion and lower generation probabilities than non-associated chains that were equally common. Linkage disequilibrium might explain the correlated functional status among segregating V segments, but an unknown experimental factor could not be excluded. Several of the top co-occurrence clusters appeared to be linked to parvovirus B19, influenza, CMV and Epstein-Barr virus, according to a later analysis. A further reported finding was that TCR beta sequences accurately predicted the HLA-A and HLA-B alleles for most subjects in the first cohort. According to a later analysis, TCR association rates differed among HLA loci, with DRB1 alleles showing the most associated TCRs and HLA-C alleles showing the fewest. The sequencing pipeline was judged likely to have produced a cluster of highly shared sequence variants as a technical artifact. Only TCR beta chains were sequenced in this cohort, and the absence of alpha or paired-chain data limited detectable features. Because HLA typing was missing for some donors at each locus, association tests included only the typed subset. Compared with the roughly 720-donor mean, donors in an Asian-associated ancestry cluster had fewer N-insertions in productive TCRs, according to a later genetic analysis. Broadly in line with IMGT annotations, most TCR beta V segments showed up in productive rearrangements about 87% or about 30% of the time in an earlier analysis of 587 of the donors. The presence/absence analyses assumed that sequencing depth was roughly uniform across donors, and that assumption may not be true. When HLA alleles, especially DR and DQ, strongly co-occurred, attributing TCR associations to individual alleles was difficult. In both the original and validation cohorts, the classifier was reported to diagnose cytomegalovirus status with high specificity and sensitivity.

In total, 630 or so healthy bone marrow donors made up the cohort. At the time of sampling, all cohort members were nominally healthy, though unrecorded immune exposures were likely present. The donor tested CMV seropositive, placing the donor among the 310 or so seropositive members of the cohort. A peripheral blood sample was provided by each donor, and peripheral blood mononuclear cells were used for TCR beta sequencing. Genomic DNA was extracted from the blood cell samples with the Qiagen DNeasy Blood Extraction Kit. The CDR3 holds 13 amino acids from the cysteine to the phenylalanine. Here the CDR3 DNA is all that survives: 39 bases in frame from base 1. Taken from the germline V gene, the CDR1 and CDR2 loops are SGHTA and FQGTGA. Trimming takes 2 bases from V and 6 bases from J, and the germline ends sit 8 bases apart. As concerns this clone: Its antigen remains unidentified.

This TCR came from a man aged 18 to 29 in good health and CMV-seropositive. Sequencing was carried out using PBMCs. The V and J segments used are TRBV7-3 and TRBJ2-1; the D gene identity is not certain. The CDR3 corresponds to CASSLFSVNEQFF. The DNA sequence is as follows: TGTGCCAGCAGCTTATTCTCGGTCAATGAGCAGTTCTTC. Here the CDR3 is joined to the reference TRBV7-3 and TRBJ2-1 genes, and the full variable domain is: GAGVSQTPSNKVTEKGKYVELRCDPISGHTALYWYRQSLGQGPEFLIYFQGTGAADDSGLPNDRFFAVRPEGSVSTLKIQRTERGDSAVYLCASSLFSVNEQFFGPGTRLTVL.